This T cell receptor (beta chain) was sequenced in a study of T-cell memory formation after mild COVID-19. General study points: Detection of some responders pre-infection suggested pre-existing cross-reactive memory T cells participated.

TCRdb redid the calling of the 5' RACE reads with MiXCR, one entry per CDR3 protein. The sample has about 270,000 distinct CDR3 sequences; 15% to 20% are singletons. Details on this clonotype: Its antigen is not known.

V was cut by 0 bases and J by 6 bases, with 17 bases left in between. The V gene's germline CDR1 is SGHDT and CDR2 YYEEEE. The length of the CDR3 is 16 residues. The sequenced sample consisted of PBMCs or a T cell subset sorted from them (not recorded which). The TCR sequence derives from a young man who had mild COVID-19 (a few samples of this study predate the infection). Cell type and time point are not known. This chain joins TRBV5-6 and TRBJ2-3; possibly TRBD2 for D (6 bases). In DNA, the CDR3 is TGTGCCAGCAGCTTGGTTAGTTGGACGGGGGTGGATACGCAGTATTTT. This codes for CASSLVSWTGVDTQYF.